The 6 T cell receptor beta chains reported below all come from one sample, sequenced in a study of response to subunit inactivated influenza vaccine. TCRdb re-analysed the RT-PCR reads in MiXCR, keeping a single row per CDR3 protein. The sample lists over 650,000 distinct CDR3 sequences; roughly 18% were seen once. The sample here was PBMCs from blood, taken about 5 days after vaccination. Receptor source: a man aged 50 to 59 who received an inactivated influenza vaccine.

This clonotype was picked up a small number of times. This chain uses TRBV29-1 with TRBJ1-3; a possible D gene is TRBD1 (5 bases). Germline V gives CDR1 SQVTM, CDR2 ANQGSEA. V was cut by 6 bases and J by 0 bases, with 12 bases left in between. CDR3 length equals 14 residues. The CDR3 here is CSVAQETSGNTIYF. CDR3 bases: TGCAGCGTGGCACAGGAGACCTCTGGAAACACCATATATTTT.

This clonotype has only a few counts. V usage is TRBV5-1 and J usage is TRBJ2-3; D might be TRBD1 (5 bases). V was shortened by 0 bases and J by 0 bases, with 11 bases between the two germline ends. Germline-derived CDR1 and CDR2 are SGHRS and YFSETQ. The CDR3 has 16 amino acids. CDR3 in DNA: TGCGCCAGCAGCTTGGCGACAGCCACTAGCACAGATACGCAGTATTTT. Translation gives CASSLATATSTDTQYF. Filled out from reference TRBV5-1 and TRBJ2-3, the complete variable domain reads KAGVTQTPRYLIKTRGQQVTLSCSPISGHRSVSWYQQTPGQGLQFLFEYFSETQRNKGNFPGRFSGRQFSNSRSEMNVSTLELGDSALYLCASSLATATSTDTQYFGPGTRLTVL.

V gene TRBV20-1 combines with J gene TRBJ2-7, with a tentative D call TRBD2 (5 bases). The CDR3 is 14 amino acids. Trimming took 0 bases from V and 0 from J, leaving 9 bases between them. Germline-derived CDR1 and CDR2 are DFQATT and SNEGSKA (reference sequence). CDR3 DNA sequence: TGCAGTGCTAGAGAGAGGGCAAGCTCCTACGAGCAGTACTTC. As protein: CSARERASSYEQYF.

The chain uses TRBV7-9 and TRBJ2-7, with a tentative D call TRBD2 (6 bases). V was shortened by 1 base and J by 5 bases, with 15 bases between the two germline ends. The CDR3 has 15 amino acids. Germline-derived CDR1 and CDR2 are SEHNR and FQNEAQ (reference sequence). CDR3 DNA sequence: TGTGCCAGCAGCTTAGAGAGATGGGGGAGGCACGAGCAGTACTTC. Residues: CASSLERWGRHEQYF.

J is TRBJ1-2 and V is TRBV28; no firm D call. Trimming removed 6 bases at V and 8 bases at J, with 16 bases between. CDR3 length equals 13 residues. Germline-derived CDR1 and CDR2 are MDHEN and SYDVKM. CDR3: CASRLTGPSGYTF. Written as DNA, the CDR3 is TGTGCCAGCAGACTAACCGGGCCTTCGGGCTACACCTTC.

V is TRBV5-6 and J is TRBJ2-5, with D unresolved. Trimming took off 2 bases at V and 4 bases at J, with 9 bases between the two ends. In germline, CDR1 is SGHDT, CDR2 YYEEEE. The CDR3 extends over 13 amino acids. The CDR3 here is CASSFLIGETQYF. DNA for the CDR3: TGTGCCAGCAGCTTCTTAATCGGAGAGACCCAGTACTTC.